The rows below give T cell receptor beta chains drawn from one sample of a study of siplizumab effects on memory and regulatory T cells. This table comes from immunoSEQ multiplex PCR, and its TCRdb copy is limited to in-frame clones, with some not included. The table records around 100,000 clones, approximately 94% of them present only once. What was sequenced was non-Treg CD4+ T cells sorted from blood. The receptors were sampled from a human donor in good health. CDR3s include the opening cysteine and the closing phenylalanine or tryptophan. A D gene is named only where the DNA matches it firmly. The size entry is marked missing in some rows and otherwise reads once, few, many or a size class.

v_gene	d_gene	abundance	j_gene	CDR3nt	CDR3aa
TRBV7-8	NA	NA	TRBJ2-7	TGTGCCAGCAGCACAGGGGGGGTAGCGGGAATCAGCGAGCAGTACTTC	CASSTGGVAGISEQYF
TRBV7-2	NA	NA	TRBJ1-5	TGTGCCAGCAGCTTAGACGTTCAGCCCCAGCATTTT	CASSLDVQPQHF
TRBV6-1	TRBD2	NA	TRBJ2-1	TGTGCCAGCAGTGTCGGACTAGCGGGAGTTTACAATGAGCAGTTCTTC	CASSVGLAGVYNEQFF
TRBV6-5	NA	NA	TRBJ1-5	TGTGCCAGCAGTTACTATGGTAGCAATCAGCCCCAGCATTTT	CASSYYGSNQPQHF
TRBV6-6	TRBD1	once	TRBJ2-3	TGTGCCAGCAGTTATAGTGGACAGGGACACACAGATACGCAGTATTTT	CASSYSGQGHTDTQYF
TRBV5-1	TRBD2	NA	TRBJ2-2	TGCGCCAGCAGTCACTCGCCCAGCGGGAGGGCGGACACCGGGGAGCTGTTTTTT	CASSHSPSGRADTGELFF
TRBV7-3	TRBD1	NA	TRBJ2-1	TGTGCCAGCAGTCGGACAGGGAGCTCCTACAATGAGCAGTTCTTC	CASSRTGSSYNEQFF
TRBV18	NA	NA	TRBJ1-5	TGTGCCAGCTCACCGCAAGGGGGGAGTGATCAGCCCCAGCATTTT	CASSPQGGSDQPQHF
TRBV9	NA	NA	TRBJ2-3	TGTGCCAGCAGCGTAGCTTCATCGCCATACCGCACAGATACGCAGTATTTT	CASSVASSPYRTDTQYF
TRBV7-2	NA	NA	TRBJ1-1	TGTGCCAGCAGCTTCTGGGAGACAAACACTGAAGCTTTCTTT	CASSFWETNTEAFF
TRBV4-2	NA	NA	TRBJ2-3	TGTGCCAGCAGCCAAGATCTCGCGGCTAGTAGCACAGATACGCAGTATTTT	CASSQDLAASSTDTQYF
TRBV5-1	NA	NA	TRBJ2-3	TGCGCCAGCAGCTCGAGCACAGATACGCAGTATTTT	CASSSSTDTQYF
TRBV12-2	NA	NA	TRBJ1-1	TGTGCAAGTCGCATAAGTCCTGAAGCTTTCTTT	CASRISPEAFF
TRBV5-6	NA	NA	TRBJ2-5	TGTGCCAGCAGCTTGGGTATTGGCTGGGCCGAACAAGAGACCCAGTACTTC	CASSLGIGWAEQETQYF
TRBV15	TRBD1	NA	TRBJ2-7	TGTGCCACCAGCAGAGATTTGGGGACAGGGTCGTGGGAGCAGTACTTC	CATSRDLGTGSWEQYF
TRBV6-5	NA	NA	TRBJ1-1	TGTGCCAGCAGTGGCCCGGAGCAGAACACTGAAGCTTTCTTT	CASSGPEQNTEAFF
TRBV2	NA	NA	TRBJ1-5	TGTGCCAGCAGTAGCGCGGGTAATCAGCCCCAGCATTTT	CASSSAGNQPQHF
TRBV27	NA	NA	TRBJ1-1	TGTGCCAGCAGTTTGCGGCAGGCCGATAAGGCTTTCTTT	CASSLRQADKAFF
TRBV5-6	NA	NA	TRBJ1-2	TGTGCCAGCACACGAGGTTTGGGGGGCTCTGGCTACACCTTC	CASTRGLGGSGYTF
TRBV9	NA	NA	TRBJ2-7	TGTGCCAGCAGCGTAGAAGGGTATGAGCAGTACTTC	CASSVEGYEQYF
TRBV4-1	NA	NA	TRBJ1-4	TGCGCCAGCAGCCAAGGCGTGCCGTACAGGGTCCAACAAAAACTGTTTTTT	CASSQGVPYRVQQKLFF
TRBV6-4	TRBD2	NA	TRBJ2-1	TGTGCCAGCAGTGACTCGGGGGGGATGCGGGATGGTGAGCAGTTCTTC	CASSDSGGMRDGEQFF
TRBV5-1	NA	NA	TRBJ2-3	TGCGCCAGCAGCTTGGAAAGGACAGGCACAGATACGCAGTATTTT	CASSLERTGTDTQYF
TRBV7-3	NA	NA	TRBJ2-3	TGTGCCAGCAGCTCCCGGGCCCAATCTAGGACAGATACGCAGTATTTT	CASSSRAQSRTDTQYF
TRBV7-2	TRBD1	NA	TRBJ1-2	TGTGCCAGCAGCTTAGTTAGGGGGACAGGGGCTGGTTACACCTTC	CASSLVRGTGAGYTF
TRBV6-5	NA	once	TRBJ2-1	TGTGCCAGCCACGGGGAAAGGGCCTCCTACAATGAGCAGTTCTTC	CASHGERASYNEQFF
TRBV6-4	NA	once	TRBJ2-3	TGTGCCAGCAGCGCCGCCCCCGCCAATACGCAGTATTTT	CASSAAPANTQYF
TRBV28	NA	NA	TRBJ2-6	TGTGCCAGCAGTCTCACTGAGTCTGGGGCCAACGTCCTGACTTTC	CASSLTESGANVLTF
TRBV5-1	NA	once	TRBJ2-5	TGCGCCAGCAGCTTGGACCTATACCAAGAGACCCAGTACTTC	CASSLDLYQETQYF
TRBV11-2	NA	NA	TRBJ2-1	TGTGCCAGCAGCTTCTTGTTGGAGGGAGCCGCCACAAATGAGCAGTTCTTC	CASSFLLEGAATNEQFF
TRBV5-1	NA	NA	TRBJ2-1	TGCGCCAGCAGCTTGGGTGGCGCAGGGGCTACGGATGAGCAGTTCTTC	CASSLGGAGATDEQFF
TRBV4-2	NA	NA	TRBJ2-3	TGTGCCAGCAGCCAAGGGAGGACAGATACGCAGTATTTT	CASSQGRTDTQYF
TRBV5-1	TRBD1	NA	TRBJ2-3	TGCGCCAGCAGCTTGTCCCCCTCGACAGGGCCTGGGAGCACAGATACGCAGTATTTT	CASSLSPSTGPGSTDTQYF
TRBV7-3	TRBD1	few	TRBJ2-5	TGTGCCAGCAGCCCGACAGGGACGAGTAAGACCCAGTACTTC	CASSPTGTSKTQYF
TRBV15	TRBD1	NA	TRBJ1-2	TGTGCCACCAGCTTGGGACAGTCTAACTATGGCTACACCTTC	CATSLGQSNYGYTF
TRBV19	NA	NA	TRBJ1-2	TGTGCCAGTAGTCCCCGGACGAACCCTAGAAGCTATGGCTACACCTTC	CASSPRTNPRSYGYTF
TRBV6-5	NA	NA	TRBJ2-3	TGTGCCAGCAGTTACCGAGGGTCTGACACAGATACGCAGTATTTT	CASSYRGSDTDTQYF
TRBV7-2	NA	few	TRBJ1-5	TGTGCCAGCAGCTGGAACAGGGAGGGCAATCAGCCCCAGCATTTT	CASSWNREGNQPQHF
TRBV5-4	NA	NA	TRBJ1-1	TGTGCCAGCAGCTCCGGGCGGGGCCCAGGACTTGAAGCTTTCTTT	CASSSGRGPGLEAFF
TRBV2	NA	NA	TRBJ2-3	TGTGCCAGCAGTGAACTGGTGGGAGTCGAGACAGATACGCAGTATTTT	CASSELVGVETDTQYF
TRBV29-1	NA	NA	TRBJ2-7	TGCAGCGTTGGGAGGGACTCCTACGAGCAGTACTTC	CSVGRDSYEQYF
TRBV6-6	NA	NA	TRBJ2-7	TGTGCCAGCACCCTGTCCGCCTACTACGAGCAGTACTTC	CASTLSAYYEQYF
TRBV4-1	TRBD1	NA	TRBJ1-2	TGCGCCAGCAGCCAAGATCCGCGGAGGGACAGGAATGGCTACACCTTC	CASSQDPRRDRNGYTF
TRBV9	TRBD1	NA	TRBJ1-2	TGTGCCAGCAGTAGAGTGCAGGGGGCGGGTGGCTACACCTTC	CASSRVQGAGGYTF
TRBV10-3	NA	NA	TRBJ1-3	TGTGCCATCAGGCGGGAGGGGGAAGACACCATATATTTT	CAIRREGEDTIYF